This passage covers 8 T cell receptor beta chains from one sample sequenced in a study of blood T cells in healthy people across ages. A second PCR, run for about 7 to 11 cycles, used a sample-barcoded 5' primer plus a J-beta primer mix. TCRdb itself ran the 5' RACE reads through MiXCR, one entry per CDR3 protein. The sample lists 850,000 or so distinct CDR3 sequences; more than 25% were seen once. Sequencing used blood. These receptors came from an elderly woman in good health.

This clonotype was counted a few times. The chain recombines TRBV16 with TRBJ2-5, with TRBD1 identical over 12 bases. This CDR3 has 17 amino acids. Trimming took 6 bases from V and 5 from J; bases not matched to a gene: 13. Per the germline V gene, CDR1 is KGHSY and CDR2 is FQNENV. This CDR3 reads CASRRDRGHLRGETQYF. For the CDR3, the DNA is TGTGCCAGCAGACGGGACAGGGGGCACCTCCGGGGCGAGACCCAGTACTTC.

As to this clonotype: This sequence may be a read error, since a much larger clone differs from it by one base. The rearrangement uses TRBV18 and TRBJ2-5; tentative D call: TRBD1 (5 bases). The length of the CDR3 is 13 residues. Deletions cut 8 bases from V and 1 base from J, with 11 bases between. Looked up from germline, CDR1 is KGHSH and CDR2 is LQKENI. The CDR3 bases are TGTGCCAGCCGATGGGGCACCCAAGAGACCCAGTACTTC. It translates to CASRWGTQETQYF.

This clonotype was recorded a few times. The chain uses TRBV7-9 and TRBJ2-7; D not resolved. The length of the CDR3 is 12 residues. The V end lost 4 bases, the J end lost 2 bases, and 6 bases lay between the germline ends. CDR1 is SEHNR and CDR2 is FQNEAQ in the germline V gene (reference sequence). The CDR3 protein is CASSYTAYEQYF. In nucleotides, the CDR3 is TGTGCCAGCAGCTACACCGCCTACGAGCAGTACTTC.

Concerning this clonotype: A read error is possible here, since a much larger clone lies one base away. V usage is TRBV4-2 and J usage is TRBJ1-6; the D is unclear. The CDR3 has 15 residues. Per the germline V gene, CDR1 is LGHNA and CDR2 is YNFKEQ. The germline V and J ends were trimmed by 3 bases and 11 bases, with 17 bases remaining between them. The CDR3 loop is CASSQGTGRAAPLHF. The DNA of the CDR3 is TGTGCCAGCAGCCAGGGAACCGGACGGGCTGCACCCCTCCACTTT.

At least ten counts were recorded for this clonotype. The chain joins TRBV7-8 to TRBJ2-3; the D call may be TRBD1 or TRBD2 (5 bases each). The V gene lost 5 bases and the J gene lost 0 bases, with 15 bases spanning the gap. This CDR3 has 16 amino acids. Germline CDR1 and CDR2: SGHVS and FQNEAQ. The CDR3 loop is CASSPRTGRSTDTQYF. The CDR3 region has the DNA TGTGCCAGCAGCCCTCGGACGGGGCGCAGCACAGATACGCAGTATTTT.

A word on this clonotype: Relative to the germline gene, one junction end is altered; a read error may explain this. The rearrangement links TRBV6-6 to TRBJ1-2; TRBD1 might be the D (5 bases). CDR3 length: 14 residues. In germline, CDR1 is MNHNY, CDR2 SVGAGI (reference sequence). The CDR3 DNA is TGTGCCAGCAGGTACTCGGGACCGACCTATGGCTACACCTTC. Its translation is CASRYSGPTYGYTF.

In the case of this clonotype: One junction end does not reproduce the germline sequence, and a read error may be involved. The rearrangement joins TRBV3-1 to TRBJ2-1; the match to TRBD2 covers 12 bases. Germline CDR1 and CDR2: LGHDT and YNNKEL (reference sequence). The CDR3 length is 15 residues. DNA for the CDR3: TGTGCCAGCAGCCGCCTAGCGGGGGGGCGCAATAAGCAGTTCTTC. Residues: CASSRLAGGRNKQFF.

There are many counts of this clonotype. The CDR3 region has the DNA TGTGCCAGCAGCTTGGCGGGCGGGGGCCCCTACGAGCAGTACTTC. It codes for CASSLAGGGPYEQYF. The rearrangement links TRBV5-4 to TRBJ2-7; a weak D match, TRBD2 (7 bases). Trimming pared 0 bases from V and 2 bases from J, leaving 12 bases between. The V gene's germline CDR1 is SGHNT and CDR2 YYREEE (reference sequence). The CDR3 sequence is 15 residues long.